The clone carrying this TCR beta chain is a singleton in its sample. The junction differs from germline at one of its ends, possibly a read error. According to the study, genomic DNA was the template for TCR beta VDJ and CDR3 profiling. TCRdb ran MiXCR on the reads and lists one entry per CDR3 protein. The data hold approximately 380,000 distinct CDR3 sequences, with about 70% observed a single time. This sample is part of a study of CD8+CD57+ T cells in acquired aplastic anemia. This CDR3 is 11 amino acids long. Per germline, CDR1 SGHNT and CDR2 YENEEA. The chain couples TRBV11-3 to TRBJ2-7, with D tentatively TRBD1 (6 bases). Specimen: sorted CD4+, CD8+, or CD8+CD57+ T cells (not recorded which) from PBMCs. The sequence was collected from a human donor in good health, serving as a control. The CDR3 loop reads CASTPRGEQYF. The CDR3 nucleotides read TGTGCCAGCACCCCCAGGGGCGAGCAGTATTTC.